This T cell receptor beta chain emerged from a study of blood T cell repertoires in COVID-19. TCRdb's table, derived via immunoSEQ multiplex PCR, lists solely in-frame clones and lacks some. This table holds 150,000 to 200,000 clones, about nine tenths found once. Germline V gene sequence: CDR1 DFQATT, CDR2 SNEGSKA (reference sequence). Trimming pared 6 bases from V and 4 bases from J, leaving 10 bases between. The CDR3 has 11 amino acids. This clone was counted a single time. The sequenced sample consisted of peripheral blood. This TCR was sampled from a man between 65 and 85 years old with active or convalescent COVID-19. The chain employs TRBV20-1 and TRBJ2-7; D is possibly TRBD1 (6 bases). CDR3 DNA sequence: TGCAGTGCACCACAGGGTTACGAGCAGTACTTC. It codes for CSAPQGYEQYF.